The following is a TCR beta chain sequence with its context. The CDR3 contains 13 residues. V was clipped by 3 bases and J by 0 bases, with 6 bases between them. CDR1 and CDR2 from the germline V gene are MNHEY and SMNVEV (reference sequence). Clones were sequenced by immunoSEQ multiplex PCR, and TCRdb holds only the in-frame ones, with some missing. The data show hundreds of thousands of clones, with around nine tenths seen just once and 1.2% to 1.5% held by the top ten. The data derive from a study of blood T cell repertoires in COVID-19. The receptor comes from a young woman who had been exposed to COVID-19. The sequencing sample was made of PBMCs or T cells enriched from blood (not recorded which). This chain joins TRBV27 and TRBJ2-7; D unclear. The CDR3, as DNA: TGTGCCAGCAGTTTGCTAGACTCCTACGAGCAGTACTTC. This translates into CASSLLDSYEQYF.